Below, 10 T cell receptor beta chains from the same sample are listed, as sequenced in a study of blood T cell repertoires in COVID-19. Using immunoSEQ multiplex PCR, the repertoire was profiled, and TCRdb retains in-frame clones only, with some absent. The table has 100,000 or so clones, around 87% seen once. The sample comprised peripheral blood. These receptors all come from a human donor in a cohort sampled during active COVID-19.

The J gene is TRBJ2-1, the V gene TRBV6-1, with TRBD2 matching over 12 bases. V lost 2 bases to trimming and J lost 5 bases; unmatched junction nucleotides: 4. CDR1 and CDR2 (germline): MNHNS, SASEGT. The CDR3 contains 16 residues. The CDR3 is CASSEFPSGRDNEQFF. The CDR3 DNA is TGTGCCAGCAGTGAATTTCCTAGCGGGAGGGACAATGAGCAGTTCTTC.

The CDR3 bases are TGTGCCAGCAGCGTAACGGACCCAGGGGGGTCACCCCTCCACTTT. Translating gives CASSVTDPGGSPLHF. The chain carries TRBV9 and TRBJ1-6, with 7 positions matching TRBD1. J lost 10 bases, V lost 1 base, and 8 bases had no gene match. This CDR3 comprises 15 residues. Looked up from germline, CDR1 is SGDLS and CDR2 is YYNGEE.

The chain couples TRBV28 to TRBJ2-2, with 9 nucleotides matching TRBD1. The germline V gene encodes CDR1 MDHEN and CDR2 SYDVKM. With V trimmed by 5 bases and J by 8 bases, 15 bases remained unmatched. The CDR3 is 17 amino acids. DNA of the CDR3: TGTGCCAGCAGTCGGCCCCACAGGGGGCTAACTTCTGGGGAGCTGTTTTTT. It translates to CASSRPHRGLTSGELFF.

The rearrangement uses TRBV6-6 and TRBJ1-2, with D perhaps TRBD1 (6 bases). V was clipped by 2 bases and J by 4 bases, with 11 bases between them. CDR1 and CDR2 from the germline V gene are MNHNY and SVGAGI (reference sequence). The CDR3 is 14 residues long. The CDR3 nucleotides are TGTGCCAGCAGTTACGAACAGGGTACCTATGGCTACACCTTC. Translating it yields CASSYEQGTYGYTF.

The V call is TRBV9, the J call TRBJ1-2, with 8 bases identical to TRBD1. Germline CDR1 and CDR2: SGDLS and YYNGEE. The CDR3 length is 13 residues. After removal of 5 bases from V and 4 bases from J, the junction contained 4 bases not matched to a gene. CDR3 sequence: CASSEDRGYGYTF. CDR3 nucleotide sequence: TGTGCCAGCAGTGAAGACAGGGGCTATGGCTACACCTTC.

This clone is a singleton in its sample. Here the CDR3 DNA reads TGTGCCAGCAGCCAAGATGGGACAGGCCCTACGTATGGCTACACCTTC. Its translation is CASSQDGTGPTYGYTF. The rearrangement joins TRBV4-2 to TRBJ1-2, with TRBD1 matching over 8 bases. Trimming took 0 bases from V and 5 from J; bases not matched to a gene: 8. The V gene's germline CDR1 is LGHNA and CDR2 YNFKEQ. CDR3 length equals 16 residues.

This chain connects TRBV5-5 to TRBJ1-6; no clear D. Germline CDR1 SGHKS, CDR2 YYEKEE (reference sequence). V was clipped by 0 bases and J by 9 bases, with 25 bases between them. The CDR3 has 19 amino acids. The CDR3 nucleotides are TGTGCCAGCAGCTTGGAGGAGGTTGCAGTGGGTTCGGCTTTTTCACCCCTCCACTTT. Protein product: CASSLEEVAVGSAFSPLHF.

The rearrangement joins TRBV6-5 to TRBJ2-7; 8 bases fit TRBD1. Per germline, CDR1 MNHEY and CDR2 SVGAGI. The CDR3 extends over 15 amino acids. Unmatched junction bases numbered 6, after V lost 5 bases and J lost 0 bases. The CDR3 loop is CASSNSDRGSYEQYF. DNA for the CDR3: TGTGCCAGCAGTAATTCTGACAGGGGCTCCTACGAGCAGTACTTC.

V gene TRBV5-1 combines with J gene TRBJ1-1, with a tentative D call TRBD1 (6 bases). V shed 4 bases and J shed 0 bases, with 10 bases lying between them. The CDR3 totals 14 residues. CDR1 and CDR2 from the germline V gene are SGHRS and YFSETQ. The CDR3 sequence: CASSIGQLNTEAFF. CDR3 DNA sequence: TGCGCCAGCAGCATAGGACAGCTGAACACTGAAGCTTTCTTT.

The chain joins TRBV7-6 to TRBJ2-7, with D maybe TRBD1 (6 bases). Germline V lookup: CDR1 SGHVS, CDR2 FNYEAQ. This CDR3 is built from 15 residues. Trimming shortened V by 2 bases and J by 2 bases, and 13 bases separated the two germline ends. The DNA of the CDR3 is TGTGCCAGCAGCTTATCCCCAGGGGCCCCCTACGAGCAGTACTTC. Protein sequence: CASSLSPGAPYEQYF.